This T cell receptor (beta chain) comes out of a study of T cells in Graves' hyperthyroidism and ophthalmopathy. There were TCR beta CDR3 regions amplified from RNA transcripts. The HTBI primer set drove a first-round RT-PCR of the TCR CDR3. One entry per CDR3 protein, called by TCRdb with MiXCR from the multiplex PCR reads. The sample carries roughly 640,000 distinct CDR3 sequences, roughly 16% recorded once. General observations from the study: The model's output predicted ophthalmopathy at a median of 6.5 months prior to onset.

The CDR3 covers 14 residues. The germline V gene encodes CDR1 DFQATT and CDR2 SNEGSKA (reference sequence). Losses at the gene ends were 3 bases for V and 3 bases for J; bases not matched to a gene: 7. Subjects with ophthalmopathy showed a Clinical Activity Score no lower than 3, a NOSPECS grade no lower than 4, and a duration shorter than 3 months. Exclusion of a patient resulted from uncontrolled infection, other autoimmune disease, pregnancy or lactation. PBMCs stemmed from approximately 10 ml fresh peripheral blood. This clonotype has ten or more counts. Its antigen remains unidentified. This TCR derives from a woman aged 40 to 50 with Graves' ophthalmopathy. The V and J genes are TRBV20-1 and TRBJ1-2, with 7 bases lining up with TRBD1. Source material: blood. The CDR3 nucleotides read TGCAGTGCTAGGATCCCCGGGACAGACTATGGCTACACCTTC. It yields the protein CSARIPGTDYGYTF.